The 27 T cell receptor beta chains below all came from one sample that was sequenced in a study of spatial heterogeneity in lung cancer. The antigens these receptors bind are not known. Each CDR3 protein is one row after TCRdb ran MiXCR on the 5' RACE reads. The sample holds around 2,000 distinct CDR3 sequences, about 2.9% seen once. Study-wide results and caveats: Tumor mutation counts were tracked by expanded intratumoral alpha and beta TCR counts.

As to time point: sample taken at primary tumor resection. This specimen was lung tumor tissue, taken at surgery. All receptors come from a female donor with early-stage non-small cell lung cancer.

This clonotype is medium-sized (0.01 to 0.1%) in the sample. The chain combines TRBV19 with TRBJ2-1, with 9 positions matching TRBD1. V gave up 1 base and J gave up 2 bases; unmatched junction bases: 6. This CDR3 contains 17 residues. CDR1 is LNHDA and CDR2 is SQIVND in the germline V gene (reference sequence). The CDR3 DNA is TGTGCCAGTAGTATAGGGACCCGACAGGGGGCCTACAATGAGCAGTTCTTC. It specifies CASSIGTRQGAYNEQFF.

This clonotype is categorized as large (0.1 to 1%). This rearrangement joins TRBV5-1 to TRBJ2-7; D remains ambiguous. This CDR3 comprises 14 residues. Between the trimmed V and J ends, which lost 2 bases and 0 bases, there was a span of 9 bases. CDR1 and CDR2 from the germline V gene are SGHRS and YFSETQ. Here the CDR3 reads CASSFRLSSYEQYF. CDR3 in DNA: TGCGCCAGCAGCTTTCGACTGAGCTCCTACGAGCAGTACTTC.

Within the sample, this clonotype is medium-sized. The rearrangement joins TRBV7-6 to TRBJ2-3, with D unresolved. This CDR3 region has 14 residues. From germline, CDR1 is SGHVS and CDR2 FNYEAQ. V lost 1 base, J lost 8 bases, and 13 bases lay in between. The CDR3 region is CASSLGGGTSTQYF. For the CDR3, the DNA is TGTGCCAGCAGCTTAGGGGGTGGCACAAGTACGCAGTATTTT.

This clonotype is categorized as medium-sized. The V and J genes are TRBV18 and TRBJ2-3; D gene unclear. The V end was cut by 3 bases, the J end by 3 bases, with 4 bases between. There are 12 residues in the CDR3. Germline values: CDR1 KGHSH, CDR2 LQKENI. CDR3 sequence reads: CASSPSTDTQYF. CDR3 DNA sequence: TGTGCCAGCTCACCCAGTACAGATACGCAGTATTTT.

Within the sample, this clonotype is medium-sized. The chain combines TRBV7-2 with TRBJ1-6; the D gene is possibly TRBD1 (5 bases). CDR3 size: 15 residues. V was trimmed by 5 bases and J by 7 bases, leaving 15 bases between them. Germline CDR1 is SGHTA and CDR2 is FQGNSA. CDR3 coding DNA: TGTGCCAGCAGCAAAGCCGGGACGGTGAATTCACCCCTCCACTTT. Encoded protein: CASSKAGTVNSPLHF.

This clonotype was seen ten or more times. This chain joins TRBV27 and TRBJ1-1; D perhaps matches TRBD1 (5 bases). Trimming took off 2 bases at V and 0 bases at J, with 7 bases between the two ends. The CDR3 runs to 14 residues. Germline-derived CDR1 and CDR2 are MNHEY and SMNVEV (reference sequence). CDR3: CASSLRGLNTEAFF. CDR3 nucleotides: TGTGCCAGCAGTTTAAGGGGACTGAACACTGAAGCTTTCTTT.

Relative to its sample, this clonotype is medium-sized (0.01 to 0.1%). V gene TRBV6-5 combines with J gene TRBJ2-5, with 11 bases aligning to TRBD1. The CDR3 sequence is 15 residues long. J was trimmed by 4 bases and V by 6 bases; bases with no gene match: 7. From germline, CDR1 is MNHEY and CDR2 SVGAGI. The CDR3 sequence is CASSRTGGRAETQYF. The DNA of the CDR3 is TGTGCCAGCAGCCGGACAGGGGGCAGGGCAGAGACCCAGTACTTC.

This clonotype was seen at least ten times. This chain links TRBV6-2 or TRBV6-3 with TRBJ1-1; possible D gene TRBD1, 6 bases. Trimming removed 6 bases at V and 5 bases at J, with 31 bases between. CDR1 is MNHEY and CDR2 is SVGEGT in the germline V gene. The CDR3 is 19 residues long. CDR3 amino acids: CASSLHPRGGLFAWTEAFF. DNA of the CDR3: TGTGCCAGCAGCCTCCATCCAAGGGGGGGCTTATTCGCTTGGACTGAAGCTTTCTTT.

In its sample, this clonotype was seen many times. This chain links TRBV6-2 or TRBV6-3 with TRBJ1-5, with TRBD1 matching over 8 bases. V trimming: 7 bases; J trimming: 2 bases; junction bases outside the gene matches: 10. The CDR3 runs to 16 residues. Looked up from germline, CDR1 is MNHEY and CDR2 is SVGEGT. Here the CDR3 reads CASTATGVIGNQPQHF. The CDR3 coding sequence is TGTGCCAGCACCGCGACAGGGGTGATTGGCAATCAGCCCCAGCATTTT.

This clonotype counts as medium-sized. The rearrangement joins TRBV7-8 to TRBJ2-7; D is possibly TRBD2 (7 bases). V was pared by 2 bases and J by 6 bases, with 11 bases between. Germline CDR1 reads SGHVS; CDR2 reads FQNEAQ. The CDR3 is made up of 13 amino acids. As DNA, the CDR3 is TGTGCCAGCAGCTTAATAGGGGGGGGCGAGCAGTACTTC. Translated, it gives CASSLIGGGEQYF.

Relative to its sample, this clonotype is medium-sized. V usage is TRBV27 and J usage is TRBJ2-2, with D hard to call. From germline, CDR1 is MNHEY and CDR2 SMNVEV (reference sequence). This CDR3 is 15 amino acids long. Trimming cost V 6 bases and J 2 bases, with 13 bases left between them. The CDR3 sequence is CASSPPGLNTGELFF. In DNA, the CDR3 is TGTGCCAGCAGCCCCCCCGGTCTAAACACCGGGGAGCTGTTTTTT.

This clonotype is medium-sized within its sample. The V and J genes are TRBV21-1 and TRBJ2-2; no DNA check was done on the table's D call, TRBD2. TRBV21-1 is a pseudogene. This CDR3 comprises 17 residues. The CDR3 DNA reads TGTGCCAGCCACAATGAGGACTATCCCCTTGACACCGGGGAGCTGTTTTTT. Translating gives CASHNEDYPLDTGELFF.

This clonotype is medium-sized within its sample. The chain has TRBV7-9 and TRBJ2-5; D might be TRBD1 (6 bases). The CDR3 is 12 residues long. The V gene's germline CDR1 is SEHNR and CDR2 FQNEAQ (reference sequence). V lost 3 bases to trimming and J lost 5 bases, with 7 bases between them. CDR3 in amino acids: CASSFRGETQYF. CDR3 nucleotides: TGTGCCAGCAGCTTCAGGGGTGAGACCCAGTACTTC.

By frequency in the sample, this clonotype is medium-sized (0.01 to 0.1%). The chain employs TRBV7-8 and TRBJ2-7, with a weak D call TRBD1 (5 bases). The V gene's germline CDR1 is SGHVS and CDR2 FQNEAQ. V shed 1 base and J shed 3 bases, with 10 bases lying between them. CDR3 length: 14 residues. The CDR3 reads CASSLGARDYEQYF. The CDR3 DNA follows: TGTGCCAGCAGCTTAGGGGCCAGGGACTACGAGCAGTACTTC.

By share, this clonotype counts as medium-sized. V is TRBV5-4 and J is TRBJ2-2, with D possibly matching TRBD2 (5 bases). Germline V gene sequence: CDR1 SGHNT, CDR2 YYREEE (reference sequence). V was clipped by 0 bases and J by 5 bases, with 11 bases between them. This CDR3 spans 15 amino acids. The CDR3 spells CASSLAIRDTGELFF. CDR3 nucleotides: TGTGCCAGCAGCTTGGCAATTCGGGATACCGGGGAGCTGTTTTTT. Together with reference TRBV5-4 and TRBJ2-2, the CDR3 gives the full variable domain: ETGVTQSPTHLIKTRGQQVTLRCSSQSGHNTVSWYQQALGQGPQFIFQYYREEENGRGNFPPRFSGLQFPNYSSELNVNALELDDSALYLCASSLAIRDTGELFFGEGSRLTVL.

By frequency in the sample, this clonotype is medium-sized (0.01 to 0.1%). Here the CDR3 DNA reads TGTGCGAACGAAGGGTCAGGGGAAGCTTTCTTT. This translates into CANEGSGEAFF. This chain connects TRBV7-9 to TRBJ1-1; D is possibly TRBD1 (5 bases). This CDR3 has 11 residues. The V gene's germline CDR1 is SEHNR and CDR2 FQNEAQ (reference sequence).

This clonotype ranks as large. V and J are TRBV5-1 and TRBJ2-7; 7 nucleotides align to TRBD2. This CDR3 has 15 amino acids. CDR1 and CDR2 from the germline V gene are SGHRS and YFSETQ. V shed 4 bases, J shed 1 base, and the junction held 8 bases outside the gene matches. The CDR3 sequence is CASSLGPGGSYEQYF. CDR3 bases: TGCGCCAGCAGCCTCGGACCCGGGGGGTCCTACGAGCAGTACTTC.

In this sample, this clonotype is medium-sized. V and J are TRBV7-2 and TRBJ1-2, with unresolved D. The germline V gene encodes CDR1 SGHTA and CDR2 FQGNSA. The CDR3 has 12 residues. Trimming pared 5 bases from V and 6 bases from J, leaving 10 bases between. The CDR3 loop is CASSREWDGYTF. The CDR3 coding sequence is TGTGCCAGCAGCCGAGAGTGGGATGGCTACACCTTC.

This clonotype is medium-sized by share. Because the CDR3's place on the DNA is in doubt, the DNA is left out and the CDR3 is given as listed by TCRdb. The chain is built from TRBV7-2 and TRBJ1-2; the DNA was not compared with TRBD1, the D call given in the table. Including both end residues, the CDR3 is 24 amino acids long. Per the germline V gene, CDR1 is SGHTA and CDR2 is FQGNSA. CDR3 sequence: CASSLKVYLCASSLKTGSNYGYTF.

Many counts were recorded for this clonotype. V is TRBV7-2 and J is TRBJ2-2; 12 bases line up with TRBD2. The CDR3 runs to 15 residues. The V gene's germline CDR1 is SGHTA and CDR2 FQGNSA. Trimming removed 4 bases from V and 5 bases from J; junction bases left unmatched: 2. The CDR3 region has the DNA TGTGCCAGCAGCTCTACTAGCGGGGGGACCGGGGAGCTGTTTTTT. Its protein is CASSSTSGGTGELFF.

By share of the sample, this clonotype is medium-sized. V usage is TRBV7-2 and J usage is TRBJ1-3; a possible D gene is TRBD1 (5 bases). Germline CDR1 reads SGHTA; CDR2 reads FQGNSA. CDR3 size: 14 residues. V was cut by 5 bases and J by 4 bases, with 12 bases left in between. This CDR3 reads CASSPREAGNTIYF. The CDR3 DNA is TGTGCCAGCAGCCCCAGGGAGGCAGGAAACACCATATATTTT.

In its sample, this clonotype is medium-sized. The CDR3 nucleotides are TGTGCCAGCAGGAGCTCCGACTCCGGGACCCGCTGGGACACTGAAGCTTTCTTT. Encoded protein: CASRSSDSGTRWDTEAFF. The rearrangement uses TRBV7-9 and TRBJ1-1, with D possibly matching TRBD1 (5 bases). Germline values: CDR1 SEHNR, CDR2 FQNEAQ (reference sequence). V dropped 6 bases and J dropped 3 bases, with 26 bases sitting between them. This CDR3 region has 18 residues. The whole variable domain, remainder taken from reference TRBV7-9 and TRBJ1-1, is DTGVSQNPRHKITKRGQNVTFRCDPISEHNRLYWYRQTLGQGPEFLTYFQNEAQLEKSRLLSDRFSAERPKGSFSTLEIQRTEQGDSAMYLCASRSSDSGTRWDTEAFFGQGTRLTVV.

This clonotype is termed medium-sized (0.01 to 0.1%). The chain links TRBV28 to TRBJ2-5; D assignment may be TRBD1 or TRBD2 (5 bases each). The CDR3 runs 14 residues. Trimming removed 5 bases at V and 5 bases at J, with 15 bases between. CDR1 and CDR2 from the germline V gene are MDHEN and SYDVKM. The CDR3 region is CASSGTITRETQYF. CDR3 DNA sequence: TGTGCCAGCAGTGGGACCATTACCAGGGAGACCCAGTACTTC.

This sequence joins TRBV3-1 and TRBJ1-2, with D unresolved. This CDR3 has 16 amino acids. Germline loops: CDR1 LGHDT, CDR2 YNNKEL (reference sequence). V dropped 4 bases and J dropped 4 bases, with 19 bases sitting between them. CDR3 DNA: TGTGCCAGCAGCCCTACCCCAAAGGGCGGAATCTATGGCTACACCTTC. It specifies CASSPTPKGGIYGYTF.

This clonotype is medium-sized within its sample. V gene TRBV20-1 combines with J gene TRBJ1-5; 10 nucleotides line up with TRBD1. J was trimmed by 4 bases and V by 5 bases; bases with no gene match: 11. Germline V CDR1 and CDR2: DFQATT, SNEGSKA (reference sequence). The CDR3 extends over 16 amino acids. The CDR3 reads CSAGGTGVVGNQPQHF. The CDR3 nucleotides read TGCAGTGCTGGTGGGACAGGGGTTGTTGGGAATCAGCCCCAGCATTTT.

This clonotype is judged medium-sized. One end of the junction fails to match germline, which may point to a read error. The CDR3 spells CASTQSEGELFF. In DNA form, the CDR3 reads TGTGCCAGCACCCAATCGGAGGGGGAGCTGTTTTTT. This chain links TRBV3-1 with TRBJ2-2; no definite D call. Germline CDR1 and CDR2: LGHDT and YNNKEL (reference sequence). The CDR3 has 12 residues.

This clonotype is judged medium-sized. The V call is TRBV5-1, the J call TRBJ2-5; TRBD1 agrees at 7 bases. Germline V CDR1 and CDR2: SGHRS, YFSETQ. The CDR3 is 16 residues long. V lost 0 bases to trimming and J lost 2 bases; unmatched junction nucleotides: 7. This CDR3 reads CASSLVGTDHQETQYF. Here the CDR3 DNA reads TGCGCCAGCAGCTTGGTGGGGACAGATCATCAAGAGACCCAGTACTTC.